These T cell receptor beta chains were read from a single sample in a study of memory CD4+ T cells and cytomegalovirus serostatus. Clones were sequenced by immunoSEQ multiplex PCR, and TCRdb holds only the in-frame ones, with some missing. The sample carries about 60,000 clones, about 70% recorded once. Sequenced material: memory CD4+ T cells from blood. The receptors were gathered from an adult in good health and CMV-seropositive. The CDR3 runs from the conserved cysteine through the conserved F or W. The D gene is left open where the match is weak. The size field is filled for only some rows; it gives once, few, many or a size class.

d_call	clone_size	v_call	j_call	cdr3_nt	cdr3_aa
-	-	TRBV11-3	TRBJ2-1	TGTGCCACAGGGGAGGGTCCTCGTGAGCAGTTCTTC	CATGEGPREQFF
-	-	TRBV28	TRBJ2-7	TGTGCCAGCAGCCCAACGACAATACGGCCCTCCTACGAGCAGTACTTC	CASSPTTIRPSYEQYF
-	-	TRBV30	TRBJ1-1	TGTGCCTGGACCGGGCTCGGCGTTCATGAAGCTTTCTTT	CAWTGLGVHEAFF
-	-	TRBV28	TRBJ1-2	TGTGCCAGCAGTTCCGGGCGTTGGGAAAATGGCTACACCTTC	CASSSGRWENGYTF
-	once	TRBV28	TRBJ1-5	TGTGCCAGCAGTTTGGGGGGGTTGGGGCAGCCCCAGCATTTT	CASSLGGLGQPQHF
-	-	TRBV11-3	TRBJ2-1	TGTGCCAGCAGCTTATCTTGGCCAGGGGTGCGGATTTCCTCCAATGAGCAGTTCTTC	CASSLSWPGVRISSNEQFF
-	few	TRBV5-4	TRBJ2-1	TGTGCCAGCAGCCCCGCGGGGTACAATGAGCAGTTCTTC	CASSPAGYNEQFF
TRBD1	-	TRBV28	TRBJ2-1	TGTGCCAGCAGGCTCGAAACAGGGGGCCGGAATGAGCAGTTCTTC	CASRLETGGRNEQFF
-	-	TRBV6-5	TRBJ1-2	TGTGCCAGCAGTTACAGGGGCCCCTATGGCTACACCTTC	CASSYRGPYGYTF
TRBD1	-	TRBV4-1	TRBJ2-2	TGCGCCAGCAGCCCCCCACGGGACAGGAAAAACACCGGGGAGCTGTTTTTT	CASSPPRDRKNTGELFF
TRBD1	-	TRBV5-1	TRBJ1-4	TGCGCCAGCAGCCCGTGGGACAGGGTCCCCGCAACTAATGAAAAACTGTTTTTT	CASSPWDRVPATNEKLFF
-	once	TRBV6-6	TRBJ2-7	TGTGCCAGCAGAGAGGACCCTAGCTCCTACGAGCAGTACTTC	CASREDPSSYEQYF
TRBD2	-	TRBV7-9	TRBJ2-5	TGTGCCAGCAGCTTAGCCCCAATGGTAGCGGGTAAGTCCGGCGCCCAGTACTTC	CASSLAPMVAGKSGAQYF
-	-	TRBV10-2	TRBJ1-5	TGCGCCAGCAGTGTGGCACCAAATCAGCCCCAGCATTTT	CASSVAPNQPQHF
-	few	TRBV6-4	TRBJ2-1	TGTGCCAGCAGTGACGAGGGATTTAGCGATGAGCAGTTCTTC	CASSDEGFSDEQFF
-	-	TRBV11-3	TRBJ2-5	TGTGCCAGCAGTCGAACAGCCGATACACAAGAGACCCAGTACTTC	CASSRTADTQETQYF
-	-	TRBV7-8	TRBJ1-1	TGTGCCAGCAGCCCCCAGAACACTGAAGCTTTCTTT	CASSPQNTEAFF
-	-	TRBV10-3	TRBJ1-1	TGTGCCATCTCAACTTCGGGCGGGGCTTTCTTT	CAISTSGGAFF
TRBD1	-	TRBV15	TRBJ2-3	TGTGCCACCAGCAGAGGGGTCCGGGACAGACGCACAGATACGCAGTATTTT	CATSRGVRDRRTDTQYF
-	many	TRBV30	TRBJ1-5	TGTGCCTGGAGTCCTGGAAGTCAGCCCCAGCATTTT	CAWSPGSQPQHF
-	-	TRBV19	TRBJ2-3	TGTGCCAGTAGTGACAGCGGTAGCACAGATACGCAGTATTTT	CASSDSGSTDTQYF
-	-	TRBV11-2	TRBJ2-2	TGTGCCAGCAGCCCGGGGTGGCCCGGGGAGCTGTTTTTT	CASSPGWPGELFF
-	-	TRBV19	TRBJ1-4	TGTGCCAGTAGTATAGATCCAATTGGGACGGGCGGTACTAATGAAAAACTGTTTTTT	CASSIDPIGTGGTNEKLFF
TRBD1	-	TRBV11-3	TRBJ1-2	TGTGCCGCGGGGACAGGGGGGTATGGCTACACCTTC	CAAGTGGYGYTF
-	few	TRBV23-1	TRBJ2-3	TGCGCCAACCCGGCGACTTTAGCGGTCACAGATACGCAGTATTTT	CANPATLAVTDTQYF
-	-	TRBV6-5	TRBJ2-2	TGTGCCAGCAGTTCACGCGGACACGGGGAGCTGTTTTTT	CASSSRGHGELFF
-	-	TRBV4-3	TRBJ2-3	TGCGCCAGCAGCCAAGCCCCAGGGGATACGCAGTATTTT	CASSQAPGDTQYF
TRBD1	-	TRBV5-6	TRBJ1-1	TGTGCCAGCAGTTATTATTTCGCGACAGGGGGCGCTGAAGCTTTCTTT	CASSYYFATGGAEAFF
TRBD1	-	TRBV30	TRBJ1-1	TGTGCCTGGACTGGACAGGGACCCACTGAAGCTTTCTTT	CAWTGQGPTEAFF
-	-	TRBV7-9	TRBJ2-5	TGTGCCAGCAGCTTATCTAGTATGGAGACCCAGTACTTC	CASSLSSMETQYF
-	-	TRBV27	TRBJ2-3	TGTGCCAGCACCCGGGGCAGGGACACAGATACGCAGTATTTT	CASTRGRDTDTQYF
-	-	TRBV6-5	TRBJ2-7	TGTGCCAGCAGTTATGGGAGTCACTACGAGCAGTACTTC	CASSYGSHYEQYF
-	-	TRBV13	TRBJ1-2	TGTGCCAGCAGCTTAGGCCCGGGGTATGGCTACACCTTC	CASSLGPGYGYTF
-	-	TRBV5-6	TRBJ1-1	TGTGCCAGCAGCTTCCTCGACAGAGAGATGAACACTGAAGCTTTCTTT	CASSFLDREMNTEAFF
-	-	TRBV2	TRBJ2-2	TGTGCCAGCAGTGAAGCCGCGGGGGCCGCCACCGGGGAGCTGTTTTTT	CASSEAAGAATGELFF
TRBD2	-	TRBV5-1	TRBJ2-1	TGCGCCAGCAGCTCCGATAAAACTAGCGGGGGGCTGAAAGGGTCCTACAATGAGCAGTTCTTC	CASSSDKTSGGLKGSYNEQFF